This entry concerns a single T cell receptor beta chain. Its antigen is not known. These data originate in a study of T cells in Graves' hyperthyroidism and ophthalmopathy. Study at large: Blood was drawn when the patient was first diagnosed and still untreated.

Regarding the study as a whole: Blood also held most thyroid clonotypes expanded beyond 0.001.

Exclusions: uncontrolled infection, other autoimmune disease, pregnancy, lactation. V gave up 0 bases and J gave up 4 bases; unmatched junction bases: 7. Germline V gives CDR1 MGHRA, CDR2 YSYEKL. The CDR3 has 17 residues. RNA transcripts served as the template for amplifying TCR beta CDR3 regions. Researchers ran a first-round RT-PCR on the TCR CDR3 using the HTBI primer set. TCRdb processed the multiplex PCR reads anew with MiXCR; each CDR3 protein has one entry. The repertoire holds 350,000 to 400,000 distinct CDR3 sequences, with just under 15% as singletons. The source is a woman aged 25 to 45 with Graves' hyperthyroidism. The specimen sequenced was blood. V usage is TRBV4-1 and J usage is TRBJ2-3, with TRBD2 identical over 10 bases. In DNA, the CDR3 is TGCGCCAGCAGCCAAGAACGGCTAGCGGGAGACCCAGATACGCAGTATTTT. Protein product: CASSQERLAGDPDTQYF.